This note documents a single T cell receptor (beta chain) sequence. This clone has only a few counts. The antigen it recognizes is unknown. No per-base quality is available; no much larger clone lies one base away. This specimen comes from a study of cytomegalovirus exposure and HLA in healthy donors listed by TCRdb under 2017. Turning to the overall study: According to an earlier analysis of 587 of the donors, about 190 million T cells yielded over 90 million unique TCR beta sequences and more than 250 Gb of sequence data. To study patterns of TCR occurrence, a later analysis re-analyzed previously published TCR beta repertoires from 700 or so donors and added high-resolution HLA genotyping. Among 300 to 500 genotyped donors of the cohort, an average of about 240,000 unique TCR beta nucleotide sequences was sequenced per donor, of which 15% to 20% were non-productive. The aim of the study was to test whether cataloging public T cell receptors could identify signatures of past pathogen exposure. An earlier analysis of 587 of the donors applied high-throughput TCR beta sequencing to assess whether each TCR beta V gene segment acted as functional or pseudogenic. An early release that covered more than 550 HLA-typed donors contained about 300 gigabases of sequencing data and tens of millions of unique TCR sequences. A later genetic analysis took genome-wide SNP genotypes for about three fifths of the roughly 700 donors and used that subset as a discovery cohort. Alongside the repertoire data, information on donor age, sex, ethnicity and CMV serostatus was compiled. Typing coverage varied by locus: roughly 629-640 donors for A, B, C, DRB1 and DQB1; roughly 560 for DQA1; around 610 for DPA1; 400 to 480 for DPB1. Both class I and class II loci were covered by HLA typing, at four-digit resolution. Because of strong linkage in the cohort, a handful of DR-DQ haplotypes were treated as single units for association and clustering. The study used immunosequencing to profile the T cell repertoires of 666 subjects and linked those repertoires to cytomegalovirus serostatus. Along with the roughly 670-subject first cohort, a separate validation cohort of over 90 different subjects was used. The study combined high-throughput TCR immunosequencing, statistical association of individual TCRs with disease status, and machine learning to predict cytomegalovirus infection status. Rather than drawing on any new phenotypic data, the later analysis identified candidate immune exposures from TCR beta sequences and the way those sequences occurred across donors. Among the roughly 390 genotyped donors, around 81% belonged to the genetic ancestry cluster associated with self-reported Caucasian donors. Every repertoire in the discovery cohort had been generated on one and the same sequencing platform.

The cohort comprised fewer than 750 healthy bone marrow donors. All cohort members were sampled while nominally healthy, although unrecorded immune exposures were likely present. The donor tested CMV seronegative, placing the donor among the 350 to 400 seronegative members of the cohort. Every donor gave a peripheral blood sample, and the peripheral blood mononuclear cells from that sample were used for TCR beta sequencing. Genomic DNA extraction from the blood cell samples was performed with the Qiagen DNeasy Blood Extraction Kit. Findings and caveats that apply to the study as a whole: Most CMV-associated TCR beta chains appeared to be HLA-restricted in a later analysis, and the HLA associations seemed to be driven largely by CMV exposure. This cohort had only TCR beta chains sequenced, and the lack of alpha or paired-chain data limited which features could be detected. A cluster of highly shared sequence variants was judged likely to be a technical artifact of the sequencing pipeline. In a later analysis, several top co-occurrence clusters were reported to appear linked to parvovirus B19, influenza, CMV and Epstein-Barr virus. A total of about 150 TCR beta chains were listed by the study as associated with cytomegalovirus. The presence/absence analyses assumed that sequencing depth was roughly uniform across donors, and that assumption may not be true. In a later analysis, TCR association rates were found to vary across HLA loci, with the most associated TCRs seen for DRB1 alleles and the fewest for HLA-C alleles. When HLA alleles, especially DR and DQ, strongly co-occurred, attributing TCR associations to individual alleles was difficult. The earlier analysis of fewer than 750 of the donors excluded some 15 rarely observed V segments, including chromosome 9 orphons, because counts were too low. In a later genetic analysis, fewer N-insertions in productive TCRs were reported among donors in an Asian-associated ancestry cluster than the roughly 670-donor mean. In both the original and validation cohorts, the classifier was reported to diagnose cytomegalovirus status with high specificity and sensitivity. Some IMGT-functional V segments, including TRBV6-2 and TRBV6-3, could not be told apart with the 87-base-pair reads, so those segments were excluded. Specific HLA alleles were associated with 16,951 TCR beta sequences at a false discovery rate of 0.05 in a later analysis. Because HLA typing was missing for some donors at each locus, association tests included only the typed subset. The authors suggested that the approach could potentially be generalized to other disease states and immunological phenotypes. Correlated functional status among segregating V segments might reflect linkage disequilibrium, but an unknown experimental factor could not be ruled out. A later analysis found that HLA-associated TCR beta chains were more clonally expanded and had lower generation probabilities than equally common non-associated chains. Immune exposure information for the cohort was limited to CMV serostatus. Broadly in line with IMGT annotations, most TCR beta V segments showed up in productive rearrangements about 87% or about 30% of the time in an earlier analysis of about 500 of the donors. In vitro tests confirmed that a few of the cytomegalovirus-associated TCR beta chains recognize cytomegalovirus antigens. Across donors, most TCR sequences were observed very rarely, whereas some public TCRs were present in many individuals. A later genetic analysis associated a missense DCLRE1C variant with V-gene and J-gene trimming of TCR beta chains, and an independent cohort replicated the association. A further reported finding was that TCR beta sequences accurately predicted the HLA-A and HLA-B alleles for most subjects in the first cohort.

Library generation was performed with the immunoSEQ multiplex PCR assay. For the multiplex PCR, a mixture combining 60 forward primers for TCR Vbeta segments and 13 reverse primers for TCR Jbeta segments was used. Amplification of the CDR3 region of rearranged TCR beta genes was performed with a multiplex PCR assay on genomic DNA. Amplified TCR beta libraries were sequenced as 87-base-pair reads on the Illumina HiSeq System. As for the authors' bioinformatics: A later analysis counted about 80 million unique TCR beta chains across the 650 to 700 repertoires, and some 11 million of these chains were shared by at least two donors. Raw reads were error-corrected and collapsed into unique sequences by a nearest-neighbor algorithm in which closely related sequences were merged to remove PCR and sequencing errors. Alignment of CDR3 sequences to IMGT reference sequences was used to assign V, D and J gene segments. For a sequence to be retained, at least a six-nucleotide match to both a V gene segment and a J gene segment was required. A rearrangement counted as productive if the CDR3 had no stop codons and remained in frame with V and J, and every other rearrangement counted as non-productive. CDR3 was defined according to IMGT convention as the region running from the second conserved V-encoded cysteine to the conserved J-encoded phenylalanine. Sequences without an unambiguous match to a single V gene segment were excluded from the earlier analysis of 500 to 700 of the donors. In an earlier analysis of roughly 600 of the donors, a V segment was called functional when productive rearrangements were above 56.7%, and segregating when the standard deviation between donors exceeded 5%. A statistical classification framework was developed to diagnose cytomegalovirus status using the catalog of TCR beta chain sequences. A later analysis assigned V and J genes by comparing TCR nucleotide sequences with IMGT/GENE-DB human TR gene sequences. The TCRdist pipeline was used in a later analysis to assign CDR3 sequences and most-parsimonious VDJ recombination scenarios. In a later analysis, every TCR beta chain was defined by the combination of its CDR3 amino acid sequence and its V-gene family, and reads without a unique V-gene family were dropped. To address suspected cross-contamination and a sequencing artifact, a later analysis removed roughly 640 highly shared, low-generation-probability nucleotide sequences. In a later analysis, a clonal expansion index was calculated for each public chain from normalized within-repertoire ranks of inferred template counts. In a later analysis, generation probabilities were computed using a VDJ recombination model fitted to out-of-frame rearrangements, and the results were checked against IGoR. In a later analysis, TCR-TCR, TCR-HLA and TCR-CMV co-occurrence was scored with hypergeometric tests, and a repertoire-size bias correction was applied to TCR pairs. False discovery rates were estimated in a later analysis by permuting HLA or CMV assignments 20 times. A later analysis grouped co-occurring TCRs with DBSCAN, adding TCRdist sequence similarity when clustering within HLA-allele-positive subsets. Repertoires with fewer than 30,000 or more than 120,000 public chains, plus five repertoires with anomalous nucleotide sharing, were excluded from co-occurrence clustering. The table comes from immuneACCESS by way of TCRdb, which keeps in-frame sequences with V and J called. Part of the clones is missing from these tables; in studies checked, under half for an unresolved V gene and the rest for unknown reasons. Clone size and V and J calls were adopted from that table, with D and trimming inferred from the DNA. In this sample the table shows approximately 88,000 clones, over 60% of which occur a single time. Roughly 3.7% of the sample belongs to the ten largest clones.

CDR1 SGHTS and CDR2 YDEGEE are derived from the germline V gene. V is pared back by 2 bases and J by 6 bases, with 5 bases lying between the germline termini. The CDR3 runs 11 residues from the cysteine to the phenylalanine. Kept here is only the CDR3 DNA, which spans 33 bases and is read in frame from base 1. The chain links TRBV5-8 with TRBJ2-5; a confident D gene designation cannot be given. The origin of this receptor is a young man in good health and CMV-seronegative. The sequenced sample was PBMCs. The CDR3 region reads CASSFRKTQYF. In nucleotide form, the sequence is TGTGCCAGCAGCTTTAGAAAGACCCAGTACTTC.